These 27 T cell receptor beta chains were all obtained from the same sample, sequenced in a study of Graves' ophthalmopathy and Graves' hyperthyroidism (dated by TCRdb to the late 2010s). The run used an Illumina HiSeq 2000. TCR beta CDR3 regions were amplified from RNA transcripts for repertoire sequencing. HTBI primers and the Qiagen OneStep RT-PCR kit were used in a first-round RT-PCR, which was followed by a second-round multiplex PCR, size selection and purification. In-frame beta chains were kept once TCRdb had trimmed the public reads at Q25 with fastp and called clones with MiXCR. Each entry merges the rows of one CDR3 protein and shows their most common DNA and genes. Across this sample there are 500,000 to 600,000 distinct CDR3 sequences, with under 45% seen only once. The top ten constitute about 4.2% of the sample. Input material: peripheral blood or thyroid tissue (not recorded which). The receptor source for this set is an adult man with Graves' hyperthyroidism.

The chain employs TRBV29-1 and TRBJ2-5; 8 nucleotides match TRBD1. The better agreement between TRBJ2-1 and the DNA end casts doubt on the J call. Germline values: CDR1 SQVTM, CDR2 ANQGSEA. The CDR3 is 14 residues long. The CDR3 sequence is CSVPTQGARSEQFF. DNA for the CDR3: TGCAGCGTTCCCACGCAGGGGGCGAGGAGTGAGCAGTTCTTC.

The DNA for the CDR3 is TGTGCCAGCAGTACCGCGGGACGGAATAATTCACCCCTCCACTTT. This sequence encodes CASSTAGRNNSPLHF. This chain uses TRBV14 with TRBJ1-6, with D maybe TRBD1 (5 bases). The length of the CDR3 is 15 residues. Germline V gives CDR1 SGHDN, CDR2 FVKESK. Trimming shortened V by 6 bases and J by 5 bases, and 14 bases separated the two germline ends.

Notes on this clonotype: A read error may be the cause here, since a much bigger clone is one base away. V usage is TRBV7-9 and J usage is TRBJ1-6, with unresolved D. This CDR3 contains 15 residues. Germline V lookup: CDR1 SEHNR, CDR2 FQNEAQ (reference sequence). V was clipped by 0 bases and J by 6 bases, with 9 bases between them. CDR3 amino acids: CASSLAGLSNSPLHF. The CDR3 bases are TGTGCCAGCAGCTTAGCAGGGTTAAGTAATTCACCCCTCCACTTT. The full variable domain, in which reference TRBV7-9 and TRBJ1-6 provide the parts outside the CDR3, is DTGVSQNPRHKITKRGQNVTFRCDPISEHNRLYWYRQTLGQGPEFLTYFQNEAQLEKSRLLSDRFSAERPKGSFSTLEIQRTEQGDSAMYLCASSLAGLSNSPLHFGNGTRLTVT.

Concerning this clonotype: At one boundary the junction diverges from the germline segment, which might be a read error. J is TRBJ2-6 and V is TRBV10-3; 9 positions agree with TRBD1. Germline loops: CDR1 ENHRY, CDR2 SYGVKD. The CDR3 totals 14 residues. CDR3 in amino acids: CASSPGQGLPFLTF. The DNA for the CDR3 is TGTGCCAGCAGTCCGGGACAGGGTTTACCGTTCCTGACTTTC.

This clonotype came up a few times. This chain links TRBV28 with TRBJ2-5, with D perhaps assigned TRBD1 or TRBD2 (6 bases each). The length of the CDR3 is 15 residues. V was pared by 3 bases and J by 5 bases, with 16 bases between. Germline CDR1 MDHEN, CDR2 SYDVKM. The CDR3 DNA sequence: TGTGCCAGCAGTTTGGGGGGCACCCGTGGGGAGACCCAGTACTTC. Residues: CASSLGGTRGETQYF.

This clonotype was recorded at least ten times. The chain links TRBV20-1 to TRBJ2-7; the D is unclear. Trimming removed 5 bases from V and 6 bases from J, with 20 bases in between. This CDR3 comprises 14 residues. Per germline, CDR1 DFQATT and CDR2 SNEGSKA (reference sequence). CDR3 sequence: CSAPFSQARSEQYF. The CDR3 region has the DNA TGCAGTGCTCCCTTCTCCCAGGCTAGGAGCGAGCAGTACTTC.

The rearrangement links TRBV7-2 to TRBJ1-6, with TRBD1 identical over 8 bases. The CDR3 runs 15 residues. CDR1 SGHTA and CDR2 FQGNSA come from the germline V gene. Germline trimming cut 5 bases from V and 8 bases from J; bases unmatched to any gene: 8. The CDR3 DNA reads TGTGCCAGCAGCGGACCGACAGGGGTTGATTCACCCCTCCACTTT. Amino acids: CASSGPTGVDSPLHF.

This clonotype was counted many times. The gene calls are TRBV20-1 and TRBJ1-5, with TRBD1 identical over 7 bases. CDR3 size: 17 residues. Germline loops: CDR1 DFQATT, CDR2 SNEGSKA (reference sequence). The J segment lost 0 bases and the V segment lost 3 bases, leaving 11 bases of the junction unmatched. CDR3 sequence: CSASPWDSRYSNQPQHF. CDR3 coding DNA: TGCAGTGCTAGCCCTTGGGACAGCAGGTATAGCAATCAGCCCCAGCATTTT.

The chain carries TRBV12-3 or TRBV12-4 and TRBJ2-7, with 12 bases lining up with TRBD1. The CDR3 runs to 14 residues. Trimming removed 5 bases from V and 7 bases from J; junction bases left unmatched: 6. The CDR3 DNA sequence: TGTGCCAGCAGTCCCGGGGACAGGGGGCGGGAGCAGTACTTC. It yields the protein CASSPGDRGREQYF.

In its sample, this clonotype was seen many times. The chain uses TRBV2 and TRBJ1-1, with TRBD1 as a possible D gene (6 bases). The CDR3 loop spans 13 amino acids. From germline, CDR1 is SNHLY and CDR2 FYNNEI. Deletions cut 6 bases from V and 4 bases from J, with 12 bases between. In nucleotides, the CDR3 is TGTGCCAGCAGCGTAAGGGGGGGCACTGAAGCTTTCTTT. This sequence encodes CASSVRGGTEAFF.

This clonotype was observed at least ten times. This chain joins TRBV20-1 and TRBJ1-1; D is undetermined. Germline assignment: CDR1 DFQATT and CDR2 SNEGSKA (reference sequence). The CDR3 runs to 13 residues. V lost 1 base to trimming and J lost 6 bases, with 12 bases between them. CDR3 DNA sequence: TGCAGTGCTAGAGGGTTTGAGGGCTCTGAAGCTTTCTTT. The encoded protein is CSARGFEGSEAFF.

V and J are TRBV20-1 and TRBJ2-1; D possibly corresponds to TRBD1 (6 bases). This CDR3 comprises 13 residues. CDR1 is DFQATT and CDR2 is SNEGSKA in the germline V gene (reference sequence). Trimming pared 3 bases from V and 4 bases from J, leaving 10 bases between. CDR3 nucleotides: TGCAGTGCTAGGTCAGGGGTTTACAATGAGCAGTTCTTC. Its protein product is CSARSGVYNEQFF.

About this clonotype itself: This may come from a read error, since a much larger clone is one base off. The genes are TRBV20-1 and TRBJ1-2; TRBD1 agrees at 8 bases. The CDR3 covers 13 residues. V shed 3 bases and J 2 bases; nucleotides not matched to a gene: 2. Looked up from germline, CDR1 is DFQATT and CDR2 is SNEGSKA (reference sequence). The CDR3 sequence: CSARAGGNYGYTF. As DNA, the CDR3 is TGCAGTGCTAGGGCAGGGGGCAACTATGGCTACACCTTC.

This clonotype appeared many times. This rearrangement joins TRBV20-1 to TRBJ1-1, with unresolved D. Trimming stripped 0 bases from V and 0 bases from J, with 14 bases between. The CDR3 covers 16 residues. Germline V CDR1 and CDR2: DFQATT, SNEGSKA (reference sequence). In nucleotides, the CDR3 is TGCAGTGCTAGAGATGTTGGAGGGTTGGTGAACACTGAAGCTTTCTTT. It is translated as CSARDVGGLVNTEAFF.

This clonotype was counted ten times or more. This chain joins TRBV7-9 and TRBJ1-2; 9 nucleotides align to TRBD1. This CDR3 spans 13 amino acids. V was clipped by 3 bases and J by 8 bases; unmatched bases: 4. The germline V gene has CDR1 SEHNR and CDR2 FQNEAQ (reference sequence). This CDR3 is CASSFGTGRGYTF. CDR3 bases: TGTGCCAGCAGCTTCGGGACAGGGAGGGGCTACACCTTC.

A single count supports this clonotype. The V and J genes are TRBV7-9 and TRBJ2-1; 12 positions agree with TRBD2. The germline gives CDR1 SEHNR, CDR2 FQNEAQ (reference sequence). There are 15 residues in the CDR3. Trimming cost V 5 bases and J 6 bases; bases outside gene matches: 5. CDR3 protein: CASSTRTSGTNEQFF. The CDR3 nucleotides are TGTGCCAGCAGCACGCGGACTAGCGGGACCAATGAGCAGTTCTTC.

In this sample, this clonotype turned up many times. The rearrangement uses TRBV15 and TRBJ1-2, with D uncertain. The germline CDR1 and CDR2 sequences are LNHNV and YYDKDF (reference sequence). This CDR3 has 15 residues. V was trimmed by 4 bases and J by 7 bases, leaving 19 bases between them. The DNA of the CDR3 is TGTGCCACCAGCATCGGCAGCGGGTGGACCCGTGGCTACACCTTC. Amino acid sequence: CATSIGSGWTRGYTF.

The gene calls are TRBV20-1 and TRBJ1-1; D perhaps matches TRBD1 (5 bases). The germline V gene encodes CDR1 DFQATT and CDR2 SNEGSKA (reference sequence). Trimming left V 1 base short and J 5 bases short, with 17 bases between. The CDR3 sequence is 15 residues long. CDR3 DNA: TGCAGTGCTAGAGGGAACCGAGGGGAGAGGACTGAAGCTTTCTTT. Its protein product is CSARGNRGERTEAFF.

The chain joins TRBV3-1 to TRBJ1-1, with D tentatively TRBD1 (6 bases). V lost 3 bases to trimming and J lost 1 base, with 12 bases between them. The CDR3 extends over 15 amino acids. Germline CDR1 and CDR2: LGHDT and YNNKEL (reference sequence). The CDR3 DNA sequence: TGTGCCAGCAGCCACCAGGGGACCTGGAACACTGAAGCTTTCTTT. It yields the protein CASSHQGTWNTEAFF.

This clonotype was seen ten or more times. V gene TRBV7-8 combines with J gene TRBJ2-7, with no clear D. CDR1 SGHVS and CDR2 FQNEAQ come from the germline V gene. This CDR3 has 14 residues. The V end was cut by 6 bases, the J end by 1 base, with 13 bases between. CDR3 sequence reads: CASSRGPRSYEQYF. CDR3 nucleotide sequence: TGTGCCAGCAGTAGAGGCCCCCGATCCTACGAGCAGTACTTC.

This clonotype was picked up a small number of times. Written as DNA, the CDR3 is TGTGCCTGGAGTGTAATGTACGAGCAGTACTTC. Encoded protein: CAWSVMYEQYF. The V gene is TRBV24-1, the J gene TRBJ2-7, with D unclear. The CDR3 runs 11 residues. The V end lost 12 bases, the J end lost 4 bases, and 12 bases lay between the germline ends. From germline, CDR1 is KGHDR and CDR2 SFDVKD.

The sample holds a few counts of this clonotype. The V and J genes are TRBV13 and TRBJ2-5; 14 nucleotides agree with TRBD2. CDR3 length equals 17 residues. The V gene's germline CDR1 is PRHDT and CDR2 FYEKMQ (reference sequence). Germline trimming cut 5 bases from V and 2 bases from J; bases unmatched to any gene: 7. The CDR3 sequence: CASSPLGLAGVQETQYF. DNA of the CDR3: TGTGCCAGCAGCCCCCTGGGACTAGCGGGGGTGCAAGAGACCCAGTACTTC.

This clonotype was seen at least ten times. V is TRBV11-3 and J is TRBJ2-5; 9 nucleotides match TRBD1. J gave up 4 bases and V 6 bases, and 6 bases lay outside the gene matches. Per the germline V gene, CDR1 is SGHNT and CDR2 is YENEEA. The CDR3 loop spans 14 amino acids. CDR3 sequence (DNA): TGTGCCAGCAGTCAGGACAGGGGAGGAGAGACCCAGTACTTC. Its translation: CASSQDRGGETQYF.

In this sample, this clonotype turned up many times. This sequence joins TRBV10-3 and TRBJ2-5; 8 bases agree with TRBD1. Germline CDR1 is ENHRY and CDR2 is SYGVKD. This CDR3 has 14 amino acids. Trimming removed 6 bases from V and 4 bases from J; junction bases left unmatched: 7. CDR3 in amino acids: CAIRAPGGRETQYF. CDR3 sequence (DNA): TGTGCCATCAGAGCACCAGGGGGCAGAGAGACCCAGTACTTC.

The gene calls are TRBV5-5 and TRBJ2-5, with 11 bases lining up with TRBD1. The V segment lost 6 bases and the J segment 5 bases; nucleotides outside the gene matches: 12. This CDR3 is 16 amino acids long. Germline assignment: CDR1 SGHKS and CDR2 YYEKEE (reference sequence). CDR3 DNA sequence: TGTGCCAGCAACCCGGGACAGGGGGTGATCGGGGAGACCCAGTACTTC. This gives the protein CASNPGQGVIGETQYF.

The chain combines TRBV7-9 with TRBJ1-5; D unclear. The CDR3 totals 12 residues. CDR1 SEHNR and CDR2 FQNEAQ come from the germline V gene (reference sequence). Trimming left V 4 bases short and J 15 bases short, with 16 bases between. CDR3 region: CASSYEDLPRHF. The DNA of the CDR3 is TGTGCCAGCAGCTATGAGGACCTTCCGAGGCATTTT.

A single count supports this clonotype. This rearrangement joins TRBV10-3 to TRBJ1-1; no reliable D call. The CDR3 length is 13 residues. V was clipped by 2 bases and J by 2 bases, with 6 bases between them. Germline V gene lookup returns CDR1 ENHRY and CDR2 SYGVKD. The CDR3 here is CAISEALNTEAFF. The CDR3 DNA is TGTGCCATCAGTGAGGCGTTAAACACTGAAGCTTTCTTT.